This TCR beta chain was documented in a study of T cells in localized non-small cell lung cancer. Regarding the study as a whole: Measurement of T cell clonality placed uninvolved adjacent lung highest, above the level in tumor. Prolonged overall survival went with higher T cell density in the blood. Because sequencing included only one region (of the tumor), heterogeneity remains possible.

About this clone itself: The antigen is undetermined.

TCRdb's copy holds only in-frame clones and misses some; the assay was immunoSEQ multiplex PCR. Of 40,000 or so clones in the sample, around 85% were seen once. Between the trimmed V and J ends, which lost 4 bases and 3 bases, there was a span of 15 bases. CDR3 size: 16 residues. CDR1 is LGHNA, CDR2 YSLEER, per germline. The sample consisted of peripheral blood, taken before any cancer treatment. This chain joins TRBV4-3 and TRBJ2-2, with D perhaps TRBD1 or TRBD2 (5 bases each). The TCR sequence derives from a man aged 35-69 years with stage I lung adenocarcinoma. This CDR3 reads CASSLLFGTDTGELFF. The DNA for the CDR3 is TGCGCCAGCAGCCTCCTTTTCGGGACCGACACCGGGGAGCTGTTTTTT.